This T cell receptor beta chain was found in a study of human T cells and chemical hapten exposure (dated by TCRdb to the early 2020s). Study-level background: For sensitization, 2% DPC in acetone was applied to a roughly 2 cm by roughly 2 cm area of upper inner arm skin. Patients additionally received weekly therapeutic DPC doses to the scalp throughout the roughly 24-week study period. The libraries were sequenced as a pool, and the TCR yield per sample differed mostly because of small variations in library volumes within the pool. Patient blood was sampled pre-sensitization (week 0) and at 2, 6 and about 24 weeks after DPC sensitization. The patient cohort, mostly female, included alopecia areata with under or over 50% scalp involvement, alopecia totalis and alopecia universalis. The study tracked peripheral blood TCR repertoire changes in vivo during primary and secondary sensitization to the hapten diphenylcyclopropenone (DPC) in alopecia patients. For TCR sequencing, blood came from 25 to 35 alopecia patients at anywhere from one to four time points (pre-sensitization, 2, 6 and 24 weeks). Patch tests used Finn chambers with 0.01% DPC on the upper back, scored after 6 days by International Contact Dermatitis Research Group standards. What the authors observed across the whole study: Compared with pre-sensitization or healthy control sets, expanded TCRs formed significantly more large CDR3 similarity clusters, which is consistent with antigen-driven responses. After repeated subsampling, changes were observed in the strength of the expansion versus patch-test correlation and in the threshold at which the correlation became significant. Patch test score was positively correlated with the number of PT1 expanded TCRs, with significance at thresholds 8, 16 and 32 but not at 4. DPC sensitization did not change how many TCRs were above 1 in 1000 frequency, and no evidence was found of alterations in global repertoire structure. All patients had alopecia, a presumed autoimmune disease, so their immune response might differ from that of healthy individuals.

In the paper's terms, the time point label means: patch test 1, 2 weeks after DPC sensitization. The treatment or condition label on this specimen signifies: therapeutic diphenylcyclopropenone sensitization with weekly scalp DPC. At every patch-test visit, the blood draw took place before the patch test was put on. To be eligible, patients had to be aged 18 to 70, diagnosed with alopecia and judged suitable for DPC therapy, while pregnant patients were excluded. Total RNA was isolated from unfractionated whole blood collected in Tempus Blood RNA tubes. The method was RACE. Sequencer: NextSeq 500. Library preparation attached unique molecular identifiers to individual cDNA molecules for quantitative, reproducible TCR counting. Both TCR alpha and TCR beta chains were sequenced from each blood RNA sample. The paper's processing steps were these. The median number of TCRs per sample was some 100,000, ranging from 23,224 to 690,600. V, J and CDR3 annotation of the TCR reads was carried out using the Decombinator software suite. For PS versus PT1 abundance plots, all samples were subsampled to the same number of TCRs (28,000). TCRs were defined as expanded if absent before sensitization and observed at least eight times at the 2-week time point. The public reads were reprocessed in TCRdb via fastp at Q25 and MiXCR, keeping in-frame beta chains. One record per CDR3 amino acid sequence lists the most common genes and DNA. The V and J calls here are based on TCRdb, not the publication. This sample holds approximately 80,000 distinct CDR3 sequences; about 7.5% were observed only once. The ten largest clones capture around 1.5% of the sample.

The CDR3 spans 14 residues, from the cysteine through the phenylalanine. The only DNA kept is the CDR3, 42 bases in frame from the first base. CDR1 and CDR2, per the germline V gene (reference sequence), are SEHNR and FQNEAQ. Between the V and J ends, shortened by 6 bases and 8 bases respectively, the junction contains 19 bases. This clonotype was seen only a few times. This receptor's antigen is unknown. No clone much larger than this one lies a single base away; base qualities are absent. The sequence links TRBV7-9 to TRBJ1-1; no confident D gene assignment can be made. The sample consisted of whole blood, taken in connection with sensitization to the hapten diphenylcyclopropenone (DPC). This TCR was sampled from a woman aged 25 to 39 with alopecia areata. Some clones in this sample may be carry-over from other donors' samples. This receptor has the CDR3 CASRKWQLGPEAFF. The DNA sequence is as follows: TGTGCCAGCAGAAAGTGGCAGCTGGGCCCCGAAGCTTTCTTT.